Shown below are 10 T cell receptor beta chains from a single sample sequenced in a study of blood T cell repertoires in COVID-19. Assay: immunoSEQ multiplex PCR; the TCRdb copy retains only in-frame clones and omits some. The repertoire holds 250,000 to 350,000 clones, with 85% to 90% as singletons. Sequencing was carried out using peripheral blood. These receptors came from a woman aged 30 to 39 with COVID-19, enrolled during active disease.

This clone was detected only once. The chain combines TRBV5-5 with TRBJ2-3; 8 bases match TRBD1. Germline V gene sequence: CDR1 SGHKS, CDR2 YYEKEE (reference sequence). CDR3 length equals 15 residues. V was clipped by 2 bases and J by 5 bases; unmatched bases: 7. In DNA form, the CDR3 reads TGTGCCAGCAGCTTCGCCAGGGGGCTGGGAGATACGCAGTATTTT. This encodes CASSFARGLGDTQYF. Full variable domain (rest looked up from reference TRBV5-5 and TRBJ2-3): DAGVTQSPTHLIKTRGQQVTLRCSPISGHKSVSWYQQVLGQGPQFIFQYYEKEERGRGNFPDRFSARQFPNYSSELNVNALLLGDSALYLCASSFARGLGDTQYFGPGTRLTVL.

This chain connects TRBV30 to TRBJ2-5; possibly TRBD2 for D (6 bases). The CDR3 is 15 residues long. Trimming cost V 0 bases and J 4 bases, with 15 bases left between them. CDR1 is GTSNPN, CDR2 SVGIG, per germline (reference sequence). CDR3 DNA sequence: TGTGCCTGGAGTGTCGGGGAGGTGAGGCGAGAGACCCAGTACTTC. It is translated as CAWSVGEVRRETQYF.

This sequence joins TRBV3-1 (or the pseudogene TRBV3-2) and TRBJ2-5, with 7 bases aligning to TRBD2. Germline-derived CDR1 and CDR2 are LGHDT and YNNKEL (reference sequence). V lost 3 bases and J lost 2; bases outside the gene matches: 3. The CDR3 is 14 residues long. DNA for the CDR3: TGTGCCAGCAGCCAGGCTAGCGGACAAGAGACCCAGTACTTC. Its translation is CASSQASGQETQYF.

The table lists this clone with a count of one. In nucleotides, the CDR3 is TGTGCCAGCAGCAGTCGCGGGGGGATATCCTACGAGCAGTACTTC. Protein: CASSSRGGISYEQYF. The chain employs TRBV5-4 and TRBJ2-7; 8 nucleotides line up with TRBD2. The CDR3 extends over 15 amino acids. The V gene's germline CDR1 is SGHNT and CDR2 YYREEE (reference sequence). V lost 4 bases and J lost 1; bases outside the gene matches: 7.

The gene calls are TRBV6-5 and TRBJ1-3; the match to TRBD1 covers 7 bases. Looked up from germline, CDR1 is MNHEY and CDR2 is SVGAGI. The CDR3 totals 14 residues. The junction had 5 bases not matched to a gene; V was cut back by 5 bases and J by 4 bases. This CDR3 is CASSTGVVGNTIYF. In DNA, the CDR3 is TGTGCCAGCAGTACAGGGGTGGTAGGAAACACCATATATTTT.

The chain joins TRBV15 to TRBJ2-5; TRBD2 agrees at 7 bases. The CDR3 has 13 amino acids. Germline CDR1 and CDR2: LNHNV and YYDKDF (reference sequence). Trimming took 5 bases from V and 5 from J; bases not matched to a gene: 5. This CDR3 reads CATSAGVWETQYF. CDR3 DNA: TGTGCCACCAGCGCGGGGGTTTGGGAGACCCAGTACTTC.

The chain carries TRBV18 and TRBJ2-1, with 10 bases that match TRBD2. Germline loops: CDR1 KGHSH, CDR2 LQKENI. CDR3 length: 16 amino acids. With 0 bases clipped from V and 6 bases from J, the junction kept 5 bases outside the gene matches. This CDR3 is CASSPPQREGLNEQFF. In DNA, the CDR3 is TGTGCCAGCTCACCACCCCAGCGGGAGGGCCTCAATGAGCAGTTCTTC.

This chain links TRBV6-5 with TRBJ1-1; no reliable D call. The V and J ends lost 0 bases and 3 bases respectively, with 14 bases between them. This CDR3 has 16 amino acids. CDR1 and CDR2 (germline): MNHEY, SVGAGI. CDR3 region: CASSYSVILGDTEAFF. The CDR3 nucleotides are TGTGCCAGCAGTTACTCAGTTATACTCGGGGACACTGAAGCTTTCTTT.

The CDR3 nucleotides are TGTGCCAGCAGCGTCGCCCCCCTACTAGGTGGCGAGCAGTACTTC. This encodes CASSVAPLLGGEQYF. The rearrangement links TRBV9 to TRBJ2-7; D possibly corresponds to TRBD2 (5 bases). There are 15 residues in the CDR3. CDR1 SGDLS and CDR2 YYNGEE come from the germline V gene. Trimming pared 2 bases from V and 6 bases from J, leaving 18 bases between.

This CDR3 reads CASSPADEQFF. The DNA for the CDR3 is TGTGCCAGCAGTCCAGCGGATGAGCAGTTCTTC. The genes are TRBV6-2 or TRBV6-3 and TRBJ2-1; D is perhaps TRBD2 (5 bases). CDR3 length equals 11 residues. CDR1 and CDR2 from the germline V gene are MNHEY and SVGEGT. Trimming left V 5 bases short and J 8 bases short, with 7 bases between.